The subject of this entry is one T cell receptor beta chain. Its antigen is undetermined. The record originates from a study of shared clonotypes between healthy human individuals. Original processing methods: Junction-only immunoSEQ sequences carried no quality scores, so filtering differed. Clones were read by immunoSEQ multiplex PCR, and TCRdb kept only the in-frame ones, dropping some. V and J calls and clone size are copied from that table; D and trimming were computed from the DNA. The profile shows under 600,000 clones, almost 97% of them singletons. The study's findings and limits: Across subsets, estimated richness was generally greater for naive than for memory populations.

Germline loops: CDR1 SGHRS, CDR2 YFSETQ. The CDR3 sequence is 17 residues long. Trimming cost V 2 bases and J 4 bases; bases outside gene matches: 10. Each sample came from a Caucasian adult donor living in Nashville, Tennessee. The material sequenced was naive CD4+ T cells sorted from blood. Noted subset: CD45RA+ positively selected. The V and J genes are TRBV5-1 and TRBJ1-3, with 9 bases aligning to TRBD1. The sequence derives from a woman in her 30s in good health. The CDR3 nucleotides are TGCGCCAGCAGCTTAGGCACAGGGGGCTCGTACGGAAACACCATATATTTT. It specifies CASSLGTGGSYGNTIYF.